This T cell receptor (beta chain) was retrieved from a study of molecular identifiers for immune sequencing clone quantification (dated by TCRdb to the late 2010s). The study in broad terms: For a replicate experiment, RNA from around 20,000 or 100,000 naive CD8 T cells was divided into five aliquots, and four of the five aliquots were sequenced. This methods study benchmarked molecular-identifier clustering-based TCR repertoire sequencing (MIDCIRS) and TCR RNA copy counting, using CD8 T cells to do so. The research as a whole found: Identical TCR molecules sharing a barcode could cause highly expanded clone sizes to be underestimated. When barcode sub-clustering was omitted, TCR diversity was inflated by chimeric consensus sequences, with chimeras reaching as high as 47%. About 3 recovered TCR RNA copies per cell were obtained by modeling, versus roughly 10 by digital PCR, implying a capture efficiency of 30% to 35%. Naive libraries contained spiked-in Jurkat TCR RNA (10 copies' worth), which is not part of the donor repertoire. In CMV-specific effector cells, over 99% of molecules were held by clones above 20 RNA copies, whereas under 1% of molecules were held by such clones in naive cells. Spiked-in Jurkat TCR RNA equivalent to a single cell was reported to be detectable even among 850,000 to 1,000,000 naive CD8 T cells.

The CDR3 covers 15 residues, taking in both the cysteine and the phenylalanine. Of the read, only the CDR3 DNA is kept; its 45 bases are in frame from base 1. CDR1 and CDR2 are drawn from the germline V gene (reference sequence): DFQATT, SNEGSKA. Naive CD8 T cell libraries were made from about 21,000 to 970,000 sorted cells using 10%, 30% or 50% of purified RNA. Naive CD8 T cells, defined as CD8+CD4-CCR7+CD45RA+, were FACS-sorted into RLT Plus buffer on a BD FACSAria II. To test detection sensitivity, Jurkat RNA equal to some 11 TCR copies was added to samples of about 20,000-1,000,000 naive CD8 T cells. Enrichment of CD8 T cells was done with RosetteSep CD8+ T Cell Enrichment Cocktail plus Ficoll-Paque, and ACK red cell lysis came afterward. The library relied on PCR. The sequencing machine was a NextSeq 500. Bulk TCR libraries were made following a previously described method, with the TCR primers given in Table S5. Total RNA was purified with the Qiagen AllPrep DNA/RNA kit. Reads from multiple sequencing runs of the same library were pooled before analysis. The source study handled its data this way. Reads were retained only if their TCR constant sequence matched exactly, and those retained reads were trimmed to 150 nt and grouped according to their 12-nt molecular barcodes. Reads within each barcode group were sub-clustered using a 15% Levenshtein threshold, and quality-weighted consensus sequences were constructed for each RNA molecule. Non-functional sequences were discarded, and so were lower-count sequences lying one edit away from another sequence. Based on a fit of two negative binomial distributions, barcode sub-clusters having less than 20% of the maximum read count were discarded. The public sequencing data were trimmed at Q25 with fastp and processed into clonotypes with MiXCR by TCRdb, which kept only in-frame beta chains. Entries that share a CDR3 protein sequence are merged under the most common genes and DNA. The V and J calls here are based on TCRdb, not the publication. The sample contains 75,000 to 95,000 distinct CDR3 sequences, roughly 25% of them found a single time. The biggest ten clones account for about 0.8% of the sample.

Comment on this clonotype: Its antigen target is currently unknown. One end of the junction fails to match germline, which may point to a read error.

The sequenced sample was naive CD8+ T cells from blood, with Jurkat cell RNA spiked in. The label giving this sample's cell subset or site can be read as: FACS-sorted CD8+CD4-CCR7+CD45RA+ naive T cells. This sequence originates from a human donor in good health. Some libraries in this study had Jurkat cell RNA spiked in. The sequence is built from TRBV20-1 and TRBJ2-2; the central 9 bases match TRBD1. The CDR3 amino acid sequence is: CSAKGTGMFHGEPFF. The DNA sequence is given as TGCAGTGCCAAGGGGACAGGGATGTTCCACGGGGAGCCGTTTTTT.